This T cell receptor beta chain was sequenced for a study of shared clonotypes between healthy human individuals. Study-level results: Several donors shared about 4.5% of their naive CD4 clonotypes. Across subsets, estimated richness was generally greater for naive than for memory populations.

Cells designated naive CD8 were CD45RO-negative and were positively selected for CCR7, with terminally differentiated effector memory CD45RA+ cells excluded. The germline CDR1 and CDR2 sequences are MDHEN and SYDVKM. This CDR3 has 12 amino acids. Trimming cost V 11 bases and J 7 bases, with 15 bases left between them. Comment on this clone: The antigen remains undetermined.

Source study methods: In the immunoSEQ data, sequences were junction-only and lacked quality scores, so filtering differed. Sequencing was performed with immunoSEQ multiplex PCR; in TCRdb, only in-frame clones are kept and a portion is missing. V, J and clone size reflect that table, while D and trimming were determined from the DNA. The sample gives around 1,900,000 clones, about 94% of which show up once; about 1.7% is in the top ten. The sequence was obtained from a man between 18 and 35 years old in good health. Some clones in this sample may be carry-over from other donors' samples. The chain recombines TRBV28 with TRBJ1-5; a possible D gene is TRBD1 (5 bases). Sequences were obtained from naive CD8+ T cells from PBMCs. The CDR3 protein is CAGGTGLQPQHF. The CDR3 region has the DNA TGTGCCGGGGGGACGGGGTTACAGCCCCAGCATTTT.